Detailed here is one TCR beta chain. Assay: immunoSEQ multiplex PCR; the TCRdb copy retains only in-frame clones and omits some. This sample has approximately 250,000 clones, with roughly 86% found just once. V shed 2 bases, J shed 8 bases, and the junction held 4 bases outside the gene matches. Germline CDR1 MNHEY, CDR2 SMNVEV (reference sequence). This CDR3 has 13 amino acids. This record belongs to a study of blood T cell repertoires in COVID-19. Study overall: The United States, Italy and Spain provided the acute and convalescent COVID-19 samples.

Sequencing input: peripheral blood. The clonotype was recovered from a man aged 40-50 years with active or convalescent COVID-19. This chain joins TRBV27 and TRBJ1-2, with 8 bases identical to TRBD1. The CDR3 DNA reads TGTGCCAGCAGTTTAGGACAGGGTGGAGGCTACACCTTC. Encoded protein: CASSLGQGGGYTF.